This is a list of T cell receptor beta chains from one sample in a study of T cell responses to AZD1222 COVID-19 vaccine. The method was immunoSEQ multiplex PCR; TCRdb's version includes in-frame clones alone and lacks a portion of them. The sample has fewer than 200,000 clones; approximately 88% are singletons. The input for sequencing was peripheral blood, taken 28 days after the second AZD1222 dose. These receptor sequences come from an adult who received the AZD1222 COVID-19 vaccine. Both conserved end residues are part of each CDR3. The order of the fields is D gene, V gene, clone size, J gene, CDR3 DNA, CDR3 protein. D genes are given only for firm matches. Some rows mark clone size as missing; the rest say once, few, many or name a class of expanded clone.

-	TRBV5-1	-	TRBJ2-3	TGCGCCAGCAACCTCGGAGGCTTCACAGATACGCAGTATTTT	CASNLGGFTDTQYF
-	TRBV3-1/TRBV3-2	once	TRBJ2-7	TGTGCCAGCAGCCAAGGTCTGGTTAGCAGCCACGAGCAGTACTTC	CASSQGLVSSHEQYF
-	TRBV18	-	TRBJ2-2	TGTGCCAGCTCACCCACCCGGCTGAGGACGGGGAACACCGGGGAGCTGTTTTTT	CASSPTRLRTGNTGELFF
-	TRBV4-1	-	TRBJ2-1	TGCGCCAGCAGCCAAGAAGGGTGGGGGGACTCCTACAATGAGCAGTTCTTC	CASSQEGWGDSYNEQFF
-	TRBV29-1	-	TRBJ2-7	TGCAGCGTTTGCCTGGACAGCCCCTACGAGCAGTACTTC	CSVCLDSPYEQYF
-	TRBV7-2	-	TRBJ2-2	TGTGCCAGCAGCCCCCGCGGGCCGAACACCGGGGAGCTGTTTTTT	CASSPRGPNTGELFF
-	TRBV15	-	TRBJ1-2	TGTGCCACCAGCAGAGATAGCGCGGGCGGGGATGGCTACACCTTC	CATSRDSAGGDGYTF
-	TRBV9	once	TRBJ2-3	TGTGCCACACAGCCATTTGGGGATACGCAGTATTTT	CATQPFGDTQYF
-	TRBV14	-	TRBJ2-3	TGTGCCAGCAGCCAAATCTGGGGGCTCGATACGCAGTATTTT	CASSQIWGLDTQYF
-	TRBV7-9	-	TRBJ1-4	TGTGCCAGCAGCTTAGCGCAGTCTGCAACTAATGAAAAACTGTTTTTT	CASSLAQSATNEKLFF
TRBD1	TRBV19	few	TRBJ2-7	TGTGCCAGTAACCTGGGGGGACAGGGCCACGAGCAGTACTTC	CASNLGGQGHEQYF
TRBD2	TRBV9	-	TRBJ2-2	TGTGCCAGCAGCGTAGGGGGGAGGGACACCGGGGAGCTGTTTTTT	CASSVGGRDTGELFF
-	TRBV6-2/TRBV6-3	-	TRBJ1-1	TGTGCCAGCAGTGTATACATGAACACTGAAGCTTTCTTT	CASSVYMNTEAFF